A single sample is the source of the 27 T cell receptor beta chains below, sequenced in a study of T cells in lung cancer brain metastases. The data were produced by immunoSEQ multiplex PCR, yet TCRdb's version contains in-frame clones alone and is incomplete. The sample lists fewer than 6,500 clones; more than 85% were seen once. Sequenced material: tumor tissue from the primary lung tumor. The source of these receptors is an older man with non-small cell lung cancer.

This clone has just a few counts. The J gene is TRBJ1-2, the V gene TRBV7-9; TRBD1 is a possible D gene (5 bases). The V gene lost 3 bases and the J gene lost 1 base, with 9 bases spanning the gap. Looked up from germline, CDR1 is SEHNR and CDR2 is FQNEAQ (reference sequence). The CDR3 is 14 amino acids. This CDR3 reads CASSFGASNYGYTF. The CDR3 nucleotides are TGTGCCAGCAGCTTCGGGGCCAGTAACTATGGCTACACCTTC.

This sequence joins TRBV6-5 and TRBJ1-3, with D possibly being TRBD1 (5 bases). Germline V CDR1 and CDR2: MNHEY, SVGAGI. With 5 bases removed from V and 0 bases from J, the gap between germline ends came to 8 bases. The CDR3 covers 14 residues. CDR3 region: CASSPGSSGNTIYF. CDR3 nucleotide sequence: TGTGCCAGCAGTCCAGGGTCCTCTGGAAACACCATATATTTT.

This rearrangement joins TRBV19 to TRBJ1-1, with D perhaps TRBD1 (6 bases). Germline CDR1 is LNHDA and CDR2 is SQIVND (reference sequence). The ends were cut back, 5 bases at V and 0 bases at J, with 13 bases in the middle. The CDR3 spans 15 residues. The CDR3, as DNA: TGTGCCAGTAGTCCCGCCGACAGGATGAACACTGAAGCTTTCTTT. Residues: CASSPADRMNTEAFF.

Concerning this clone itself: Its ends do not fully match the called genes, so a read error is possible. The CDR3 region has the DNA TGTGTCAGCAGCCCAGGGGCGTACAATGAGCAGTTCTTC. Translated, it gives CVSSPGAYNEQFF. This sequence joins TRBV7-2 and TRBJ2-1, with D perhaps matching TRBD1 (6 bases). The CDR3 runs to 13 residues. Germline lookup yields CDR1 SGHTA and CDR2 FQGNSA.

The chain couples TRBV29-1 to TRBJ1-2; 7 bases map to TRBD1. This CDR3 region has 14 residues. V gave up 7 bases and J gave up 5 bases; unmatched junction bases: 13. Germline CDR1 reads SQVTM; CDR2 reads ANQGSEA. The DNA for the CDR3 is TGCAGCGCCTCCCTGACAGGGAGAGGATATGGCTACACCTTC. Protein: CSASLTGRGYGYTF.

The chain is built from TRBV4-1 and TRBJ2-1; 7 nucleotides match TRBD1. CDR3 length: 14 residues. Losses at the gene ends were 5 bases for V and 8 bases for J; bases not matched to a gene: 9. Germline-derived CDR1 and CDR2 are MGHRA and YSYEKL. DNA for the CDR3: TGCGCCAGCAGCTGGGACAGTGAAAACTATGAGCAGTTCTTC. Translation gives CASSWDSENYEQFF.

This clone was observed a single time. This chain connects TRBV2 to TRBJ2-1; 13 bases align to TRBD2. Trimming cost V 6 bases and J 5 bases; bases outside gene matches: 7. Germline lookup yields CDR1 SNHLY and CDR2 FYNNEI. This CDR3 spans 16 amino acids. The DNA for the CDR3 is TGTGCCAGCAGAGCCCGACTAGCGGGAGGCCACAATGAGCAGTTCTTC. Protein: CASRARLAGGHNEQFF.

This clone has just one count. The rearrangement links TRBV9 to TRBJ2-3, with 11 bases aligning to TRBD2. The CDR3 contains 17 residues. The trim removed 0 bases at V and 1 base at J, leaving 4 bases unmatched. Germline V gene data show CDR1 as SGDLS and CDR2 as YYNGEE. In DNA, the CDR3 is TGTGCCAGCAGCGTAGAGCCTAGCGGGGGGCGCACAGATACGCAGTATTTT. Translated, it gives CASSVEPSGGRTDTQYF.

This clone appeared once. The chain employs TRBV11-2 and TRBJ2-1, with unresolved D. This CDR3 spans 11 amino acids. Germline CDR1 SGHAT, CDR2 FQNNGV. The germline V and J ends were trimmed by 7 bases and 12 bases, with 13 bases remaining between them. The CDR3 protein is CASKDRFWQFF. The CDR3 nucleotides are TGTGCCAGCAAAGACCGATTTTGGCAGTTCTTC.

The CDR3 sequence: CASSRLLVGEQYF. The CDR3, as DNA: TGTGCCAGCAGCCGTCTCCTAGTTGGCGAGCAGTACTTC. The V call is TRBV14, the J call TRBJ2-7; D remains unclear. The CDR3 has 13 amino acids. Germline V CDR1 and CDR2: SGHDN, FVKESK. Trimming shortened V by 4 bases and J by 6 bases, and 13 bases separated the two germline ends.

This clone was detected only once. V usage is TRBV2 and J usage is TRBJ1-2, with 9 bases lining up with TRBD1. Germline assignment: CDR1 SNHLY and CDR2 FYNNEI. V shed 7 bases and J 4 bases; nucleotides not matched to a gene: 10. CDR3 length equals 15 residues. As DNA, the CDR3 is TGTGCCAGCACTGCGGGAGACAGGGGGTTCTATGGCTACACCTTC. This gives the protein CASTAGDRGFYGYTF. Full variable domain (missing parts from reference TRBV2 and TRBJ1-2): EPEVTQTPSHQVTQMGQEVILRCVPISNHLYFYWYRQILGQKVEFLVSFYNNEISEKSEIFDDQFSVERPDGSNFTLKIRSTKLEDSAMYFCASTAGDRGFYGYTFGSGTRLTVV.

This clone has only one observation. The chain joins TRBV29-1 to TRBJ2-2; no firm D call. Trimming shortened V by 4 bases and J by 2 bases, and 8 bases separated the two germline ends. CDR3 length: 13 amino acids. Germline V gene data show CDR1 as SQVTM and CDR2 as ANQGSEA. The CDR3 DNA reads as TGCAGCGTTGGACAACTCAACACCGGGGAGCTGTTTTTT. This gives the protein CSVGQLNTGELFF.

The chain uses TRBV7-9 and TRBJ1-2; D is ambiguous. The germline V gene has CDR1 SEHNR and CDR2 FQNEAQ (reference sequence). The germline V and J ends were trimmed by 1 base and 8 bases, with 11 bases remaining between them. The CDR3 totals 13 residues. The CDR3 coding sequence is TGTGCCAGCAGCTTAGAAGGGCTCGGAGGCTACACCTTC. Its protein is CASSLEGLGGYTF.

The chain has TRBV19 and TRBJ2-2, with D perhaps matching TRBD1 (5 bases). The V and J ends lost 7 bases and 5 bases respectively, with 17 bases between them. Germline V gene sequence: CDR1 LNHDA, CDR2 SQIVND (reference sequence). The CDR3 length is 15 residues. In DNA, the CDR3 is TGTGCCAGTACCCTCCGACCCAGGGTGACCGGGGAGCTGTTTTTT. This codes for CASTLRPRVTGELFF.

This clone was seen a single time. The chain has TRBV5-1 and TRBJ2-2; maybe TRBD1 (6 bases). Germline-derived CDR1 and CDR2 are SGHRS and YFSETQ. V lost 4 bases and J lost 3, with 13 bases in between. The CDR3 is made up of 15 amino acids. The CDR3 DNA reads as TGCGCCAGCAGCCTGGCCGGGACATACACCGGGGAGCTGTTTTTT. It yields the protein CASSLAGTYTGELFF.

A word on this clone: Germline and junction disagree at one end, which may indicate a read error. The V call is TRBV9, the J call TRBJ1-2; possible D gene TRBD1, 5 bases. The CDR3 spans 13 residues. Germline CDR1 and CDR2: SGDLS and YYNGEE. This CDR3 is CASSVKRDSLQIF. DNA of the CDR3: TGTGCCAGCAGCGTAAAGAGAGACAGCCTCCAAATCTTC.

This chain connects TRBV7-3 to TRBJ2-5; D is perhaps TRBD1 or TRBD2 (5 bases each). Trimming took off 5 bases at V and 7 bases at J, with 14 bases between the two ends. Germline values: CDR1 SGHTA, CDR2 FQGTGA. The CDR3 spans 13 residues. CDR3 residues: CASSPPGGGTQYF. The CDR3 DNA reads as TGTGCCAGCAGCCCTCCCGGTGGGGGGACCCAGTACTTC.

The chain is built from TRBV10-3 and TRBJ2-7; 9 bases align to TRBD2. This CDR3 is 15 amino acids long. Germline CDR1 ENHRY, CDR2 SYGVKD. V lost 4 bases, J lost 3 bases, and 7 bases stayed unmatched. The CDR3 is CAISAASGIFYEQYF. The DNA for the CDR3 is TGTGCCATCAGTGCTGCTAGCGGGATATTCTACGAGCAGTACTTC.

The chain recombines TRBV21-1 with TRBJ1-1. TRBV21-1 constitutes a pseudogene. This CDR3 has 12 amino acids. In DNA form, the CDR3 reads TGTGCCAGCAGCAAAGAGAACACTGAAGCTTTCTTT. It translates to CASSKENTEAFF.

This chain uses TRBV29-1 with TRBJ2-7, with TRBD2 identical over 9 bases. The CDR3 totals 12 residues. The V gene's germline CDR1 is SQVTM and CDR2 ANQGSEA. With 4 bases clipped from V and 4 bases from J, the junction kept 2 bases outside the gene matches. This CDR3 reads CSVVAGGYEQYF. The CDR3 DNA reads TGCAGCGTTGTGGCGGGGGGGTACGAGCAGTACTTC.

This clone has only one observation. V usage is TRBV5-1 and J usage is TRBJ1-1; 12 nucleotides line up with TRBD1. This CDR3 has 16 amino acids. Germline CDR1 is SGHRS and CDR2 is YFSETQ. The V gene end was trimmed by 4 bases and the J gene end by 4 bases; junction bases not matched to a gene: 8. CDR3 region: CASSRDRGLEGTEAFF. As DNA, the CDR3 is TGCGCCAGCAGCCGGGACAGGGGGCTCGAAGGCACTGAAGCTTTCTTT.

The chain employs TRBV7-7 and TRBJ2-5, with D possibly matching TRBD1 (5 bases). The germline gives CDR1 SSHAT, CDR2 FNYEAQ (reference sequence). Trimming shortened V by 5 bases and J by 4 bases, and 11 bases separated the two germline ends. This CDR3 is built from 13 residues. The CDR3 coding sequence is TGTGCCAGCAGCCAGACAGCTGGAGAGACCCAGTACTTC. This sequence encodes CASSQTAGETQYF.

Only a few counts were recorded for this clone. The gene calls are TRBV5-1 and TRBJ2-7; 8 bases match TRBD1. V lost 2 bases and J lost 0; bases outside the gene matches: 4. The CDR3 sequence is 15 residues long. In germline, CDR1 is SGHRS, CDR2 YFSETQ. The CDR3, as DNA: TGCGCCAGCAGCTTTGGGACAGGATTCTCCTACGAGCAGTACTTC. It codes for CASSFGTGFSYEQYF.

The J gene is TRBJ2-2, the V gene TRBV9, with D perhaps matching TRBD1 (5 bases). This CDR3 contains 14 residues. Germline V CDR1 and CDR2: SGDLS, YYNGEE. V was shortened by 0 bases and J by 8 bases, with 11 bases between the two germline ends. The chain's CDR3 is CASSVGQGLGELFF. Written as DNA, the CDR3 is TGTGCCAGCAGCGTAGGGCAGGGTCTTGGGGAGCTGTTTTTT.

This clone has only one observation. This chain uses TRBV6-6 with TRBJ1-2; TRBD1 is a possible D gene (5 bases). This CDR3 is 14 amino acids long. The germline V gene encodes CDR1 MNHNY and CDR2 SVGAGI (reference sequence). V dropped 5 bases and J dropped 2 bases, with 12 bases sitting between them. The DNA of the CDR3 is TGTGCCAGCAGTCCCCGGGACGGGAACTATGGCTACACCTTC. This translates into CASSPRDGNYGYTF.

V is TRBV19 and J is TRBJ2-6; D is ambiguous. V was pared by 6 bases and J by 13 bases, with 13 bases between. This CDR3 contains 12 residues. Germline-derived CDR1 and CDR2 are LNHDA and SQIVND (reference sequence). This CDR3 reads CASSLQAAVLTF. CDR3 nucleotides: TGTGCCAGTAGCCTCCAGGCAGCGGTCCTGACTTTC.

This sequence joins TRBV30 and TRBJ2-1, with D possibly matching TRBD2 (5 bases). V gave up 2 bases and J gave up 0 bases, with 20 bases separating them. The CDR3 length is 18 residues. Germline V gives CDR1 GTSNPN, CDR2 SVGIG (reference sequence). The CDR3, as DNA: TGTGCCTGGAGTCGGGCCTTGAGGGCCTTGCCCTCCTACAATGAGCAGTTCTTC. Amino acid sequence: CAWSRALRALPSYNEQFF.